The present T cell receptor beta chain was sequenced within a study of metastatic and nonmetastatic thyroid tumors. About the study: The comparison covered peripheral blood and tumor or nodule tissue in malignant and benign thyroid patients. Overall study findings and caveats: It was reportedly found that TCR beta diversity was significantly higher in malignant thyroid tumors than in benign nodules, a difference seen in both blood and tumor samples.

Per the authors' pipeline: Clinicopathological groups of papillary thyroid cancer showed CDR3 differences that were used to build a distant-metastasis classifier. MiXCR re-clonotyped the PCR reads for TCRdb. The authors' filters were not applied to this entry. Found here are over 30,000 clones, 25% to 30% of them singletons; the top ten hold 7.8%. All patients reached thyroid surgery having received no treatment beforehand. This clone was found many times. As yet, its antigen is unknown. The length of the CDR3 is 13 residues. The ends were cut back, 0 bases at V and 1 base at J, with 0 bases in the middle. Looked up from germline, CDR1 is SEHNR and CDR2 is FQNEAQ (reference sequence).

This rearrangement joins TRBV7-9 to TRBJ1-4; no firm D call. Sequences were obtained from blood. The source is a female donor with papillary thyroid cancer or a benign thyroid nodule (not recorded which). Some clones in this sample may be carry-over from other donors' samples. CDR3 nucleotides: TGTGCCAGCAGCTTAGCAACTAATGAAAAACTGTTTTTT. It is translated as CASSLATNEKLFF.